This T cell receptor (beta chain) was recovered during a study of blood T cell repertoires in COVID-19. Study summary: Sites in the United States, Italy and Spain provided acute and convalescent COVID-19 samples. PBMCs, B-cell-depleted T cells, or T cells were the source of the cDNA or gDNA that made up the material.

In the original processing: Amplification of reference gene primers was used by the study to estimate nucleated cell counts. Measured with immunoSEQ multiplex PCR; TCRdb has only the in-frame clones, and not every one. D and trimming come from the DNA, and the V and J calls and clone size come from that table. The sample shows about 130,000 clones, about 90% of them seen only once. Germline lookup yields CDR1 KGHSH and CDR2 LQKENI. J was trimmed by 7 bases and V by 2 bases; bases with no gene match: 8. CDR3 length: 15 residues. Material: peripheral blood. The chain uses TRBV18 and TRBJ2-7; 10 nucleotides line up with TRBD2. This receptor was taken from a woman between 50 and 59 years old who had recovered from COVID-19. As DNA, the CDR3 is TGTGCCAGCTCACCAACGGGACTAGCGATGGGTGAGCAGTACTTC. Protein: CASSPTGLAMGEQYF. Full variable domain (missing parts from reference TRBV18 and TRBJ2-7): NAGVMQNPRHLVRRRGQEARLRCSPMKGHSHVYWYRQLPEEGLKFMVYLQKENIIDESGMPKERFSAEFPKEGPSILRIQQVVRGDSAAYFCASSPTGLAMGEQYFGPGTRLTVT.